The clone carrying this T cell receptor beta chain was observed at least ten times. The V gene lost 6 bases and the J gene lost 1 base, with 9 bases spanning the gap. This CDR3 comprises 14 residues. CDR1 and CDR2 from the germline V gene are ENHRY and SYGVKD. TCRdb called the RT-PCR reads again in MiXCR, with one record for every CDR3 protein. The sample carries 550,000 to 750,000 distinct CDR3 sequences, 14% recorded once. The sample was memory CD4+ T cells from blood. The receptor was isolated from a female donor in good health, serving as a healthy control. The J gene is TRBJ2-2, the V gene TRBV10-3; no clear D gene. CDR3 sequence (DNA): TGTGCCATCAGCCAAGACATGAACACCGGGGAGCTGTTTTTT. It specifies CAISQDMNTGELFF.